This T cell receptor beta chain is drawn from a study of Graves' ophthalmopathy and Graves' hyperthyroidism. Trimming took off 5 bases at V and 14 bases at J, with 10 bases between the two ends. The CDR3 is 11 amino acids. Per germline, CDR1 MRHNA and CDR2 SNTAGT. Turning to this clonotype: The CDR3 does not end in the conserved phenylalanine or tryptophan, so this is likely a read error.

Scientists amplified the TCR beta CDR3 regions from RNA transcripts. Second-round multiplex PCR came after a first-round RT-PCR that employed HTBI primers. From the multiplex PCR reads, TCRdb called clonotypes with MiXCR, one entry per CDR3 protein. Among 680,000 or so distinct CDR3 sequences listed, about 20% were seen once. This chain connects TRBV6-4 to TRBJ1-6, with unresolved D. Sequencing input: peripheral blood. The sequence came from a woman between 18 and 30 years old with stable Graves' hyperthyroidism. Some clones in this sample may be carry-over from other donors' samples. The CDR3 region is CASSLGAALHS. The CDR3 DNA is TGTGCCAGCAGTTTGGGAGCCGCCCTCCACTCT.